This T cell receptor beta chain was profiled in a study of cytotoxic CD8 clonotypes in ibrutinib-treated CLL. Study-level information: Timing of response sample collection was a median approximately eleven months after treatment start, with a range of 6 to 36. Study-level points and caveats: Higher circulating CD8+ T-cell counts strongly accompanied higher baseline clonality, above age-matched healthy donors. The study found clonality rose at ibrutinib response, then fell toward baseline at progression.

The CDR3 consists of 16 residues. Germline values: CDR1 MGHRA, CDR2 YSYEKL. Deletions cut 0 bases from V and 0 bases from J, with 11 bases between. Sequencing was performed with immunoSEQ multiplex PCR; in TCRdb, only in-frame clones are kept and a portion is missing. The data hold over 200,000 clones, with about three quarters observed a single time. This clone was counted a few times. Antigen: not known. The sample here was PBMCs, taken after 12 months of ibrutinib treatment. The receptor was derived from a human donor with chronic lymphocytic leukemia. The rearrangement links TRBV4-1 to TRBJ1-1, with D possibly TRBD1 on 5 matching bases. CDR3 residues: CASSQDPNRLNTEAFF. The CDR3, as DNA: TGCGCCAGCAGCCAAGATCCGAACAGGCTGAACACTGAAGCTTTCTTT.